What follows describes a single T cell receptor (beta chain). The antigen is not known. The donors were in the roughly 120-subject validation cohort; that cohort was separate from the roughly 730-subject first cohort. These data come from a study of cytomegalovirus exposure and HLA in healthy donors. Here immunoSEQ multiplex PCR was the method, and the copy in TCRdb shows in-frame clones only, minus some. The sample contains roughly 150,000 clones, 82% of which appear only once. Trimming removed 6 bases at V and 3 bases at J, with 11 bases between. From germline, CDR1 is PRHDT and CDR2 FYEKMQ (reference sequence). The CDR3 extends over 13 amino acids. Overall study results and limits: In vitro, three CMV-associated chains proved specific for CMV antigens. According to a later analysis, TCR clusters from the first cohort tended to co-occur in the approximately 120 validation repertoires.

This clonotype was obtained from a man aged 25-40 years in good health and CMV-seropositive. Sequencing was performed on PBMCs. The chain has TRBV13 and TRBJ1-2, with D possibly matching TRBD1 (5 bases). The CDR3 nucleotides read TGTGCCAGCAGTCCCCAGGGTTACTATGGCTACACCTTC. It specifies CASSPQGYYGYTF. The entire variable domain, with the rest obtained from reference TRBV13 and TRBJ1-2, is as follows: AAGVIQSPRHLIKEKRETATLKCYPIPRHDTVYWYQQGPGQDPQFLISFYEKMQSDKGSIPDRFSAQQFSDYHSELNMSSLELGDSALYFCASSPQGYYGYTFGSGTRLTVV.